Presented here are 5 T cell receptor beta chains from one specimen sequenced in a study of early T cells in non-severe SARS-CoV-2 infection. TCRdb re-called the 5' RACE reads through MiXCR, storing one row per CDR3 protein. The sample lists around 53,000 distinct CDR3 sequences; roughly 12% were seen once. The sample here was whole blood, taken at baseline. Receptor source: an adult who was a healthcare worker with PCR-confirmed SARS-CoV-2 infection or an uninfected control (not recorded which).

This clonotype was counted a few times. The chain joins TRBV6-5 to TRBJ2-5, with 11 bases aligning to TRBD2. Germline CDR1 and CDR2: MNHEY and SVGAGI. The CDR3 consists of 14 residues. Unmatched junction bases numbered 7, after V lost 6 bases and J lost 7 bases. The CDR3 spells CASSPTSGIGTQYF. For the CDR3, the DNA is TGTGCCAGCAGCCCGACTAGCGGGATTGGGACCCAGTACTTC.

Many counts were recorded for this clonotype. CDR3 sequence: CASSQSDLYDEQYF. CDR3 coding DNA: TGCGCCAGCAGCCAGTCGGATTTATATGACGAGCAGTACTTC. This chain links TRBV4-3 with TRBJ2-7; D is unclear. Germline CDR1 LGHNA, CDR2 YSLEER. This CDR3 has 14 amino acids. The ends were cut back, 3 bases at V and 5 bases at J, with 14 bases in the middle.

The V and J genes are TRBV12-3 or TRBV12-4 and TRBJ2-3, with D perhaps assigned TRBD1 or TRBD2 (6 bases each). Trimming cost V 3 bases and J 1 base, with 17 bases left between them. This CDR3 has 17 residues. DNA for the CDR3: TGTGCCAGCAGTTTGACCTCCCGGGGGCGCGGCACAGATACGCAGTATTTT. Translating gives CASSLTSRGRGTDTQYF.

The rearrangement links TRBV7-2 to TRBJ2-7, with 8 bases lining up with TRBD2. Losses at the gene ends were 3 bases for V and 2 bases for J; bases not matched to a gene: 9. Looked up from germline, CDR1 is SGHTA and CDR2 is FQGNSA. The CDR3 sequence is 16 residues long. The CDR3 DNA is TGTGCCAGCAGCTTCGCGGGGGGACGGGCAGCCTACGAGCAGTACTTC. Its protein is CASSFAGGRAAYEQYF.

The rearrangement links TRBV27 to TRBJ1-2, with D possibly matching TRBD1 (6 bases). The V gene's germline CDR1 is MNHEY and CDR2 SMNVEV (reference sequence). The CDR3 consists of 14 residues. Trimming removed 6 bases at V and 2 bases at J, with 13 bases between. The CDR3 spells CASRAGVSNYGYTF. As DNA, the CDR3 is TGTGCCAGCAGGGCAGGGGTATCGAACTATGGCTACACCTTC.